This T cell receptor beta chain was sequenced in a study of blood T cell repertoires in COVID-19. Study context: The United States, Italy and Spain supplied acute and convalescent COVID-19 samples. In each case, the material was cDNA or gDNA derived from T cells, B-cell-depleted T cells, or PBMCs.

Sequencing was performed with immunoSEQ multiplex PCR; in TCRdb, only in-frame clones are kept and a portion is missing. The table has roughly 220,000 clones, around 84% seen once; the top ten hold about 5.1%. The sequenced sample consisted of peripheral blood. This clonotype was sampled from a woman in her sixties or seventies who had recovered from COVID-19.

CDR3 bases: TGTGCCAGCAGCGTAGCACCCTCCCGAGAGGGCTACACCTTC. Translation: CASSVAPSREGYTF. The chain combines TRBV9 with TRBJ1-2; D not resolved. CDR1 and CDR2 (germline): SGDLS, YYNGEE. V dropped 0 bases and J dropped 8 bases, with 14 bases sitting between them. The CDR3 consists of 14 residues.